This T cell receptor (beta chain) was retrieved from a study of cytomegalovirus exposure and HLA in healthy donors. Whole-study context: Around 85 million unique TCRs from HLA-typed donors were held in an early data release. Study-wide results and caveats: Available immune exposure information was restricted to CMV serostatus only. TCR beta sequences reportedly predicted most subjects' HLA-A and HLA-B alleles accurately. Relative to the approximately 700-donor mean, N-insertions were reportedly fewer in an Asian-associated ancestry cluster in a later analysis.

Both 60 Vbeta primers and 13 Jbeta primers went into the PCR. TCRdb keeps only in-frame clones here, not all; method: immunoSEQ multiplex PCR. In all, the sample yields about 130,000 clones. Deletions cut 4 bases from V and 3 bases from J, with 7 bases between. The CDR3 contains 12 residues. Looked up from germline, CDR1 is SEHNR and CDR2 is FQNEAQ (reference sequence). With respect to this clone: Its target is not known.

V gene TRBV7-9 combines with J gene TRBJ2-7; weak D call: TRBD2 (6 bases). Material: PBMCs. This sequence was found in a woman between 55 and 75 years old in good health and CMV-seronegative. The CDR3 bases are TGTGCCAGCAGCTCGGAGGGCTACGAGCAGTACTTC. Its protein is CASSSEGYEQYF. The variable domain in full, completed from reference TRBV7-9 and TRBJ2-7, reads DTGVSQNPRHKITKRGQNVTFRCDPISEHNRLYWYRQTLGQGPEFLTYFQNEAQLEKSRLLSDRFSAERPKGSFSTLEIQRTEQGDSAMYLCASSSEGYEQYFGPGTRLTVT.